This T cell receptor (beta chain) was profiled in a study of OX40 agonist ivuxolimab in advanced cancers. On the study more broadly: Dosing consisted of intravenous ivuxolimab at 0.01 to 10 mg/kg every 2 weeks. Prior checkpoint blockade (anti-PD-1, anti-PD-L1 or anti-CTLA-4) was permitted; approximately 40% had it.

CDR1 and CDR2 from the germline V gene are SGHTA and FQGNSA. Trimming took 0 bases from V and 0 from J, leaving 9 bases between them. The CDR3 is made up of 15 amino acids. Overall study findings and caveats: There were also nonresponders showing low normalized T-cell clonal expansion. Average numbers of expanded clones were greater in CD8+ T cells than in CD4+.

For this clone: Its antigen is as yet unknown.

Profiled with immunoSEQ multiplex PCR; TCRdb holds only in-frame clones, not every one. The sample includes some 63,000 clones, almost 95% of them seen just once. This sequence joins TRBV7-2 and TRBJ2-7; D ambiguous. The TCR originated in an adult with an advanced solid tumor such as melanoma, head and neck, liver or kidney cancer. Sequences were derived from CD4+ or CD8+ T cells sorted from blood, sampled in a trial of the OX40 agonist ivuxolimab. CDR3 protein: CASSLAWLPSYEQYF. Written as DNA, the CDR3 is TGTGCCAGCAGCTTAGCGTGGCTCCCCTCCTACGAGCAGTACTTC. Drawing the rest from reference TRBV7-2 and TRBJ2-7, the complete variable domain is GAGVSQSPSNKVTEKGKDVELRCDPISGHTALYWYRQSLGQGLEFLIYFQGNSAPDKSGLPSDRFSAERTGGSVSTLTIQRTQQEDSAVYLCASSLAWLPSYEQYFGPGTRLTVT.